A single sample is the source of the 29 T cell receptor beta chains below, sequenced in a study of CD8 T cells in Susac syndrome. Random hexamers primed reverse transcription of about 0.45 to 1 ug RNA. MiXCR was run by TCRdb on the immunoSEQ multiplex PCR reads, yielding one entry per CDR3 protein. The sample lists roughly 200,000 distinct CDR3 sequences, 90% to 95% seen once, with approximately 0.1% in the top ten. Specimen: CD4+ T cells from PBMCs. The source is a human donor in good health.

The rearrangement joins TRBV14 to TRBJ2-7; possibly TRBD1 for D (6 bases). This CDR3 has 11 residues. The germline V gene has CDR1 SGHDN and CDR2 FVKESK. V was clipped by 6 bases and J by 9 bases, with 12 bases between them. The CDR3 reads CASSYRDLQYF. CDR3 nucleotide sequence: TGTGCCAGCAGTTACAGGGATTTGCAGTACTTC.

This clonotype was detected once. The chain carries TRBV6-2 or TRBV6-3 and TRBJ1-2, with no clear D. This CDR3 contains 12 residues. The V and J ends lost 7 bases and 2 bases respectively, with 8 bases between them. Germline V gene lookup returns CDR1 MNHEY and CDR2 SVGEGT. The CDR3 DNA reads TGTGCCAGCATAGGATCCAACTATGGCTACACCTTC. Residues: CASIGSNYGYTF.

The DNA of the CDR3 is TGTGCCAGCAGCCCCCGATCGGGGGCCAAAAACATTCAGTACTTC. Translated, it gives CASSPRSGAKNIQYF. The genes are TRBV7-2 and TRBJ2-4, with a tentative D call TRBD2 (5 bases). Trimming took off 5 bases at V and 1 base at J, with 12 bases between the two ends. Germline V gives CDR1 SGHTA, CDR2 FQGNSA. The CDR3 sequence is 15 residues long.

The genes are TRBV20-1 and TRBJ2-3; D is ambiguous. This CDR3 region has 12 residues. The germline V and J ends were trimmed by 6 bases and 6 bases, with 13 bases remaining between them. Germline CDR1 and CDR2: DFQATT and SNEGSKA (reference sequence). This CDR3 is CSAVGAGDTQYF. The DNA for the CDR3 is TGCAGTGCCGTCGGTGCAGGCGATACGCAGTATTTT.

The gene calls are TRBV15 and TRBJ1-6; no definite D call. Germline values: CDR1 LNHNV, CDR2 YYDKDF (reference sequence). The CDR3 spans 13 residues. The V end lost 6 bases, the J end lost 10 bases, and 13 bases lay between the germline ends. CDR3 DNA: TGTGCCACCAGAAGTCTGCCTGGATCACCCCTCCACTTT. Translated: CATRSLPGSPLHF.

The V call is TRBV28, the J call TRBJ2-3, with 9 bases identical to TRBD2. CDR3 size: 14 residues. CDR1 is MDHEN, CDR2 SYDVKM, per germline. Unmatched junction bases numbered 4, after V lost 4 bases and J lost 5 bases. The DNA of the CDR3 is TGTGCCAGCAGTTGGAGCGGGAGGCGAGATACGCAGTATTTT. It yields the protein CASSWSGRRDTQYF. Full variable domain (remainder filled in from reference TRBV28 and TRBJ2-3): DVKVTQSSRYLVKRTGEKVFLECVQDMDHENMFWYRQDPGLGLRLIYFSYDVKMKEKGDIPEGYSVSREKKERFSLILESASTNQTSMYLCASSWSGRRDTQYFGPGTRLTVL.

The chain recombines TRBV9 with TRBJ1-1; D is possibly TRBD1 (6 bases). V was shortened by 0 bases and J by 0 bases, with 12 bases between the two germline ends. The CDR3 runs to 16 residues. Germline assignment: CDR1 SGDLS and CDR2 YYNGEE. CDR3 DNA sequence: TGTGCCAGCAGCGTAGAGGGGACAATAATGAACACTGAAGCTTTCTTT. Amino acid sequence: CASSVEGTIMNTEAFF.

This chain connects TRBV3-1 to TRBJ2-1; tentative D call: TRBD2 (6 bases). The germline CDR1 and CDR2 sequences are LGHDT and YNNKEL (reference sequence). Trimming left V 2 bases short and J 12 bases short, with 20 bases between. There are 15 residues in the CDR3. CDR3 nucleotides: TGTGCCAGCAGCCAATCAGCGGGCCCTGGCGGAGGGCAGTTCTTC. Translating gives CASSQSAGPGGGQFF.

In DNA, the CDR3 is TGCAGCGTGACGGGACTAGCGGCTTACAATGAGCAGTTCTTC. It yields the protein CSVTGLAAYNEQFF. V gene TRBV29-1 combines with J gene TRBJ2-1; 11 bases agree with TRBD2. The germline gives CDR1 SQVTM, CDR2 ANQGSEA. The CDR3 is 14 residues long. V trimming: 6 bases; J trimming: 4 bases; junction bases outside the gene matches: 5.

This clonotype came up once. This chain uses TRBV29-1 with TRBJ2-1; 10 nucleotides agree with TRBD2. V shed 7 bases, J shed 4 bases, and the junction held 7 bases outside the gene matches. Germline CDR1 reads SQVTM; CDR2 reads ANQGSEA. The CDR3 totals 14 residues. The CDR3, as DNA: TGCAGCGGGATCGGGACTAGCGCTTACAATGAGCAGTTCTTC. Translation gives CSGIGTSAYNEQFF.

V gene TRBV18 combines with J gene TRBJ2-7, with D uncertain. Germline assignment: CDR1 KGHSH and CDR2 LQKENI. This CDR3 comprises 11 residues. V lost 3 bases, J lost 6 bases, and 6 bases lay in between. For the CDR3, the DNA is TGTGCCAGCTCACCCAGCAGCGAGCAGTACTTC. Translating gives CASSPSSEQYF. Looking up the rest from reference TRBV18 and TRBJ2-7 gives the full variable domain: NAGVMQNPRHLVRRRGQEARLRCSPMKGHSHVYWYRQLPEEGLKFMVYLQKENIIDESGMPKERFSAEFPKEGPSILRIQQVVRGDSAAYFCASSPSSEQYFGPGTRLTVT.

The chain employs TRBV28 and TRBJ1-2; no definite D call. Germline assignment: CDR1 MDHEN and CDR2 SYDVKM. Trimming stripped 6 bases from V and 6 bases from J, with 8 bases between. The CDR3 has 11 residues. The CDR3: CASSLHDGYTF. Written as DNA, the CDR3 is TGTGCCAGCAGCCTACATGATGGCTACACCTTC.

The chain has TRBV5-4 and TRBJ2-1, with 12 bases fitting TRBD2. Trimming at V came to 0 bases and at J to 7 bases, leaving 5 bases not matched to a gene. This CDR3 region has 16 residues. The germline V gene has CDR1 SGHNT and CDR2 YYREEE (reference sequence). This CDR3 is CASSLAGLAGRNEQFF. Written as DNA, the CDR3 is TGTGCCAGCAGCTTGGCCGGACTAGCGGGAAGAAATGAGCAGTTCTTC.

The chain is built from TRBV29-1 and TRBJ2-5; 7 bases align to TRBD2. The CDR3 runs 11 residues. CDR1 is SQVTM, CDR2 ANQGSEA, per germline. J lost 4 bases, V lost 6 bases, and 2 bases had no gene match. Here the CDR3 reads CSVIAGETQYF. CDR3 DNA: TGCAGCGTGATAGCGGGAGAGACCCAGTACTTC.

The chain joins TRBV6-5 to TRBJ2-7; a weak D match, TRBD1 (6 bases). V gave up 5 bases and J gave up 3 bases, with 14 bases separating them. Germline CDR1 reads MNHEY; CDR2 reads SVGAGI. This CDR3 spans 14 amino acids. The CDR3 region is CASSRRQEYYEQYF. Here the CDR3 DNA reads TGTGCCAGCAGTCGAAGACAGGAGTACTACGAGCAGTACTTC.

The J gene is TRBJ1-6, the V gene TRBV27, with 8 nucleotides matching TRBD1. Trimming removed 6 bases from V and 9 bases from J; junction bases left unmatched: 4. The CDR3 runs to 13 residues. From germline, CDR1 is MNHEY and CDR2 SMNVEV (reference sequence). CDR3 protein: CASRWTGSSPLHF. CDR3 DNA: TGTGCCAGCAGGTGGACAGGGTCTTCACCCCTCCACTTT.

This clonotype appeared a single time. The rearrangement links TRBV20-1 to TRBJ1-5; 7 nucleotides match TRBD1. V was pared by 1 base and J by 7 bases, with 13 bases of the junction left unmatched. Germline lookup yields CDR1 DFQATT and CDR2 SNEGSKA (reference sequence). This CDR3 comprises 16 residues. CDR3 bases: TGCAGTGCTAGAGTGATAGGGACAGTTTTAGAGCAGCCCCAGCATTTT. Translated, it gives CSARVIGTVLEQPQHF.

J is TRBJ1-5 and V is TRBV19; D perhaps matches TRBD1 (6 bases). The CDR3 loop spans 15 amino acids. The ends were cut back, 4 bases at V and 3 bases at J, with 13 bases in the middle. Germline lookup yields CDR1 LNHDA and CDR2 SQIVND (reference sequence). CDR3 amino acids: CASSTIQGSNQPQHF. In DNA, the CDR3 is TGTGCCAGTAGTACAATACAGGGTTCCAATCAGCCCCAGCATTTT.

A single count supports this clonotype. The chain uses TRBV28 and TRBJ2-7, with 10 nucleotides matching TRBD1. The ends lost 3 bases at V and 2 bases at J; junction bases unmatched: 4. CDR1 and CDR2 from the germline V gene are MDHEN and SYDVKM. This CDR3 spans 15 amino acids. CDR3 sequence reads: CASSLTGGPPYEQYF. In DNA form, the CDR3 reads TGTGCCAGCAGTTTGACAGGGGGCCCTCCCTACGAGCAGTACTTC.

The chain couples TRBV7-3 to TRBJ2-1; TRBD2 matches at 12 bases. This CDR3 is 20 amino acids long. Germline V lookup: CDR1 SGHTA, CDR2 FQGTGA. Trimming took 1 base from V and 1 from J; bases not matched to a gene: 11. This CDR3 reads CASSLKLAGGVIGSYNEQFF. The DNA of the CDR3 is TGTGCCAGCAGCTTAAAACTAGCGGGAGGAGTAATTGGGTCCTACAATGAGCAGTTCTTC. The full variable domain, its missing parts supplied by reference TRBV7-3 and TRBJ2-1, is GAGVSQTPSNKVTEKGKYVELRCDPISGHTALYWYRQSLGQGPEFLIYFQGTGAADDSGLPNDRFFAVRPEGSVSTLKIQRTERGDSAVYLCASSLKLAGGVIGSYNEQFFGPGTRLTVL.

The CDR3 DNA reads TGCGCCAGCAGCCCGCAGGGAATTGAAGGCTACACCTTC. This encodes CASSPQGIEGYTF. The chain employs TRBV4-3 and TRBJ1-2; maybe TRBD1 (5 bases). CDR3 length: 13 residues. Trimming pared 4 bases from V and 8 bases from J, leaving 14 bases between. The germline gives CDR1 LGHNA, CDR2 YSLEER.

The chain couples TRBV3-1 to TRBJ1-6, with D possibly being TRBD1 (5 bases). Germline loops: CDR1 LGHDT, CDR2 YNNKEL (reference sequence). Trimming took off 0 bases at V and 7 bases at J, with 13 bases between the two ends. This CDR3 contains 16 residues. The CDR3 is CASSQDLRGSNSPLHF. CDR3 in DNA: TGTGCCAGCAGCCAAGATCTACGGGGCAGCAATTCACCCCTCCACTTT.

The chain combines TRBV12-3 or TRBV12-4 with TRBJ1-2; perhaps TRBD1 as D (5 bases). This CDR3 has 14 amino acids. Trimming took 5 bases from V and 4 from J, leaving 14 bases between them. CDR3 sequence reads: CASSDHGRGYGYTF. The CDR3 nucleotides are TGTGCCAGCAGTGATCATGGAAGGGGCTATGGCTACACCTTC.

This chain uses TRBV15 with TRBJ2-5; 7 bases fit TRBD1. The CDR3 sequence is 14 residues long. Germline V gives CDR1 LNHNV, CDR2 YYDKDF (reference sequence). The V and J ends lost 1 base and 6 bases, in that order; junction bases with no gene match: 5. The CDR3 loop is CATSRGGQEKTQYF. CDR3 sequence (DNA): TGTGCCACCAGCAGAGGAGGACAGGAAAAGACCCAGTACTTC. The full variable domain, in which reference TRBV15 and TRBJ2-5 provide the parts outside the CDR3, is DAMVIQNPRYQVTQFGKPVTLSCSQTLNHNVMYWYQQKSSQAPKLLFHYYDKDFNNEADTPDNFQSRRPNTSFCFLDIRSPGLGDTAMYLCATSRGGQEKTQYFGPGTRLLVL.

In this sample, this clonotype turned up once. The chain recombines TRBV4-2 with TRBJ1-1, with D uncertain. The CDR3 contains 15 residues. The germline CDR1 and CDR2 sequences are LGHNA and YNFKEQ. Trimming stripped 1 base from V and 1 base from J, with 10 bases between. In nucleotides, the CDR3 is TGTGCCAGCAGCCAAGTTCGTCCCGAGAACACTGAAGCTTTCTTT. As protein: CASSQVRPENTEAFF.

CDR3 amino acids: CASSLQGDTGELFF. The CDR3 nucleotides are TGTGCCAGCAGCTTGCAGGGGGACACCGGGGAGCTGTTTTTT. The chain employs TRBV5-4 and TRBJ2-2; 7 positions match TRBD1. This CDR3 has 14 amino acids. With V trimmed by 1 base and J by 3 bases, 0 bases remained unmatched. CDR1 is SGHNT and CDR2 is YYREEE in the germline V gene (reference sequence). The complete variable domain, with remaining parts taken from reference TRBV5-4 and TRBJ2-2, reads ETGVTQSPTHLIKTRGQQVTLRCSSQSGHNTVSWYQQALGQGPQFIFQYYREEENGRGNFPPRFSGLQFPNYSSELNVNALELDDSALYLCASSLQGDTGELFFGEGSRLTVL.

The chain recombines TRBV18 with TRBJ2-7; D may be TRBD1 or TRBD2 (5 bases each). The CDR3 length is 15 residues. V dropped 2 bases and J dropped 0 bases, with 11 bases sitting between them. CDR1 and CDR2 from the germline V gene are KGHSH and LQKENI. The CDR3 coding sequence is TGTGCCAGCTCACCAATGGGGGAGAACTCCTACGAGCAGTACTTC. It translates to CASSPMGENSYEQYF.

The V call is TRBV5-4, the J call TRBJ2-5; D perhaps matches TRBD1 (7 bases). V lost 4 bases to trimming and J lost 5 bases, with 15 bases between them. From germline, CDR1 is SGHNT and CDR2 YYREEE (reference sequence). The CDR3 covers 14 residues. The CDR3: CASSAGQMEETQYF. CDR3 in DNA: TGTGCCAGCAGCGCGGGACAGATGGAGGAGACCCAGTACTTC. Based on the CDR3 plus reference TRBV5-4 and TRBJ2-5, the full variable domain is ETGVTQSPTHLIKTRGQQVTLRCSSQSGHNTVSWYQQALGQGPQFIFQYYREEENGRGNFPPRFSGLQFPNYSSELNVNALELDDSALYLCASSAGQMEETQYFGPGTRLLVL.

This sequence joins TRBV29-1 and TRBJ2-5; D unclear. Looked up from germline, CDR1 is SQVTM and CDR2 is ANQGSEA. This CDR3 spans 14 amino acids. Trimming removed 4 bases at V and 5 bases at J, with 17 bases between. Written as DNA, the CDR3 is TGCAGCGTTGCACCAGGTGGGGTAAGGGAGACCCAGTACTTC. Protein product: CSVAPGGVRETQYF.